These T cell receptor beta chains were read from a single sample in a study of molecular identifiers for immune sequencing clone quantification. In TCRdb, the PCR reads were re-called with MiXCR into one record per CDR3 protein. The table shows about 640,000 distinct CDR3 sequences, with about 20% occurring only once. Sequencing input: naive CD8+ T cells from blood, with Jurkat cell RNA spiked in. Source of these receptors: a human donor in good health. Some libraries in this study had Jurkat cell RNA spiked in. The CDR3 runs from the conserved cysteine through the conserved F or W. The D gene is left open where the match is weak. A row's size may be missing; if present it is once, few, many or a size class.

j_call v_call clone_size d_call cdr3_aa cdr3_nt
TRBJ2-6 TRBV27 - - CASSTRISGANVLTF TGTGCCAGCAGCACCAGGATCTCTGGGGCCAACGTCCTGACTTTC
TRBJ1-1 TRBV18 - TRBD1 CASSHIDRESEAFF TGTGCCAGCTCACATATTGACAGGGAATCTGAAGCTTTCTTT
TRBJ2-4 TRBV19 - - CASSIIQGAKNIQYF TGTGCCAGTAGTATAATCCAGGGTGCCAAAAACATTCAGTACTTC
TRBJ2-5 TRBV19 few - CASSPGTQFGTQYF TGTGCCAGTAGTCCCGGGACCCAGTTCGGGACCCAGTACTTC
TRBJ1-1 TRBV11-3 - - CASSLMGHTEAFF TGTGCCAGCAGCTTAATGGGGCACACTGAAGCTTTCTTT
TRBJ2-1 TRBV7-9 - - CASSLVRGPLDNEQFF TGTGCCAGCAGCTTAGTCCGGGGGCCGCTGGACAATGAGCAGTTCTTC
TRBJ2-2 TRBV6-2/TRBV6-3 many - CASRRASRAGELFF TGTGCCAGCAGACGGGCTAGCCGGGCCGGGGAGCTGTTTTTT
TRBJ1-1 TRBV28 many - CASSLYSEAFF TGTGCCAGCAGTTTATATAGTGAAGCTTTCTTT
TRBJ1-1 TRBV2 many - CASSESSNTEAFF TGTGCCAGCAGTGAAAGTTCGAACACTGAAGCTTTCTTT
TRBJ1-2 TRBV12-3/TRBV12-4 many - CASSLRPEIYGYTF TGTGCCAGCAGTTTGAGGCCGGAAATCTATGGCTACACCTTC
TRBJ1-1 TRBV20-1 many - CSASEGVNTEAFF TGCAGTGCGAGCGAGGGGGTTAACACTGAAGCTTTCTTT
TRBJ1-4 TRBV3-1 - - CASSQDPGRGEKLFF TGTGCCAGCAGCCAAGATCCAGGCCGGGGAGAAAAACTGTTTTTT
TRBJ2-6 TRBV5-6 - TRBD1 CASSLLRQGLLSGANVLTF TGTGCCAGCAGCTTGCTGAGACAGGGGTTGCTTTCTGGGGCCAACGTCCTGACTTTC
TRBJ2-1 TRBV5-6 - - CASSPVRGPWDEQFF TGTGCCAGCAGCCCTGTGCGAGGGCCCTGGGATGAGCAGTTCTTC
TRBJ1-5 TRBV6-2/TRBV6-3 many - CASSYSIGNTRGVTQHF TGTGCCAGCAGTTACTCGATAGGAAACACCCGCGGGGTGACCCAGCATTTT
TRBJ1-1 TRBV12-3/TRBV12-4 many - CASSTDRPEAFF TGTGCCAGCAGTACCGACAGGCCCGAAGCTTTCTTT
TRBJ2-7 TRBV27 - - CASYQSLGQFDEQYF TGTGCCAGCTATCAGAGTCTCGGACAGTTTGACGAGCAGTACTTC
TRBJ2-1 TRBV7-9 few TRBD2 CASSTPGLAGGLDNEQFF TGTGCCAGCAGCACTCCGGGACTAGCGGGAGGGTTGGACAATGAGCAGTTCTTC
TRBJ1-1 TRBV7-9 many TRBD1 CASSPEEGAWTEAFF TGTGCCAGCAGCCCGGAGGAGGGGGCATGGACTGAAGCTTTCTTT
TRBJ2-1 TRBV7-2 many TRBD2 CASSFAGGDNEQFF TGTGCCAGCAGCTTTGCCGGGGGGGACAATGAGCAGTTCTTC